This T cell receptor (beta chain) derives from a study of blood T cells in healthy people across ages. Points from the study as a whole: There were more naive CD4+ cells and higher diversity in long-lived donors than in aged donors. Observed TCR beta diversity per million T cells went down as age went up. This fall followed a roughly linear course with age.

This clonotype was seen only a few times. Its antigen is as yet unknown. With a J-beta primer mix and a sample-barcoded 5' primer, a second PCR ran about 7 to 12 cycles. Through a template-switch adaptor with 12 random nucleotides, each cDNA molecule received a tag. TCRdb re-called the 5' RACE reads through MiXCR, storing one row per CDR3 protein. The sample has about 400,000 distinct CDR3 sequences, roughly half seen once; the top ten hold 50% to 65%. CDR3 length: 17 amino acids. The junction had 8 bases not matched to a gene; V was cut back by 5 bases and J by 1 base. Per germline, CDR1 MDHEN and CDR2 SYDVKM.

Material: blood. This chain links TRBV28 with TRBJ2-3, with TRBD2 matching over 11 bases. The TCR originated in a man aged 55 to 69 in good health. The CDR3 bases are TGTGCCAGCAGTATCCCGGGACTAGCGGAGGGCACAGATACGCAGTATTTT. Translating gives CASSIPGLAEGTDTQYF. Full variable domain (outside the CDR3, taken from reference TRBV28 and TRBJ2-3): DVKVTQSSRYLVKRTGEKVFLECVQDMDHENMFWYRQDPGLGLRLIYFSYDVKMKEKGDIPEGYSVSREKKERFSLILESASTNQTSMYLCASSIPGLAEGTDTQYFGPGTRLTVL.